These T cell receptor beta chains were read from a single sample in a study of OX40 agonist ivuxolimab in advanced cancers. The assay was immunoSEQ multiplex PCR, and TCRdb's table has in-frame clones only and misses some. Among around 35,000 clones listed, roughly 77% were seen once. The starting material was CD4+ or CD8+ T cells sorted from blood, obtained in a trial of the OX40 agonist ivuxolimab. The receptors here all came from an adult with an advanced solid tumor such as melanoma, head and neck, liver or kidney cancer. The CDR3 runs from the conserved cysteine through the conserved F or W. D genes are given only for firm matches. For some rows the clone size is stated as once, few or many, or as a class when expanded; others skip it.

TRBV5-4	TRBJ2-7	NA	NA	TGTGCCAGCAGCCCACCTCAGCGCTACGAGCAGTACTTC	CASSPPQRYEQYF
TRBV19	TRBJ1-2	NA	TRBD1	TGTGCCAGTAGGACAGACAGGGCTGTGGGCTATGGCTACACCTTC	CASRTDRAVGYGYTF
TRBV7-3	TRBJ2-3	NA	TRBD1	TGTGCCAGCAGCTCCCAGACAGGGTCAGGGACGCAGTATTTT	CASSSQTGSGTQYF
TRBV5-1	TRBJ2-3	NA	NA	TGCGCCAGCTTGGACAGTCCTAGCACAGATACGCAGTATTTT	CASLDSPSTDTQYF
TRBV11-3	TRBJ2-7	NA	TRBD2	TGTGCCAGCAGCTCCTCTAGCGGGGGTTCCTACGAGCAGTACTTC	CASSSSSGGSYEQYF
TRBV19	TRBJ2-7	few	NA	TGTGCCAGTAGTCATACTCAATCCACCTACGAGCAGTACTTC	CASSHTQSTYEQYF
TRBV9	TRBJ2-2	NA	NA	TGTGCCAGCAGCGTATCCCCGGGGCGGGGTCACACCGGGGAGCTGTTTTTT	CASSVSPGRGHTGELFF
TRBV7-2	TRBJ1-6	NA	NA	TGTGCCAGCAGCCCCAGTCCAGGGAGAAATTCACCCCTCCACTTT	CASSPSPGRNSPLHF
TRBV7-2	TRBJ2-5	NA	TRBD1	TGTGCCAGCAGCTTATCTGACAGGGGTGGCCAAGAGACCCAGTACTTC	CASSLSDRGGQETQYF
TRBV9	TRBJ1-1	NA	TRBD1	TGTGCCAGCAGCCCTCAGTCCGGGACAGTATCGACCGGAGCTTTCTTT	CASSPQSGTVSTGAFF
TRBV15	TRBJ2-7	NA	NA	TGTGCCACCAGCAGAGATCGGGGACCTAACGAGCAGTACTTC	CATSRDRGPNEQYF
TRBV5-1	TRBJ2-3	NA	TRBD2	TGCGCCAGCAGCATTAGCGGGAGAGGGGATACGCAGTATTTT	CASSISGRGDTQYF
TRBV29-1	TRBJ2-3	NA	NA	TGCAGCGTTCGGGTCAGGGTAACAGATACGCAGTATTTT	CSVRVRVTDTQYF
TRBV4-3	TRBJ1-5	NA	NA	TGCGCCAGCAGCCAAGACCGTTTCACTCAGCCCCAGCATTTT	CASSQDRFTQPQHF
TRBV5-4	TRBJ1-1	NA	NA	TGTGCCAGCAGCCCGGGGGGAGGGCGGAACACTGAAGCTTTCTTT	CASSPGGGRNTEAFF
TRBV2	TRBJ2-7	NA	TRBD1	TGTGCCAGCAGTGGTGACAGGGGCGGGCAGTACTTC	CASSGDRGGQYF
TRBV6-5	TRBJ2-1	few	NA	TGTGCCAGCAGTAAGGCTAGCGCATCCTACAATGAGCAGTTCTTC	CASSKASASYNEQFF
TRBV7-3	TRBJ2-3	few	TRBD2	TGTGCCAGCAGCTTATTCCCGGGAGGGAACACAGATACGCAGTATTTT	CASSLFPGGNTDTQYF
TRBV7-8	TRBJ2-6	once	TRBD1	TGTGCCAGCAGCTTAAGGGGGCCCTCTGGGGCCAACGTCCTGACTTTC	CASSLRGPSGANVLTF
TRBV7-2	TRBJ2-2	NA	NA	TGTGCCAGCAGCTTAATGAGGCGGGAGCTGTTTTTT	CASSLMRRELFF
TRBV29-1	TRBJ1-2	NA	NA	TGCAGCGTTGACCGGCTCGGCTATGGCTACACCTTC	CSVDRLGYGYTF
TRBV5-1	TRBJ2-7	few	NA	TGCGCCAGCAGCAAACCGGGACGGAGCTACGAGCAGTACTTC	CASSKPGRSYEQYF
TRBV29-1	TRBJ2-1	NA	NA	TGCAGCGTTGGGGAGATAAACAATGAGCAGTTCTTC	CSVGEINNEQFF
TRBV7-6	TRBJ2-1	NA	TRBD2	TGTGCCAGCAGCTTAGTACTAGCGGGGGGCAATGAGCAGTTCTTC	CASSLVLAGGNEQFF
TRBV9	TRBJ2-7	NA	NA	TGTGCCAGCAGCACCGGACAGCCCTCCTACGAGCAGTACTTC	CASSTGQPSYEQYF
TRBV27	TRBJ1-2	NA	TRBD1	TGTGCCAGCAGTCTCACATACAGGGGAAACTGGGGCTACACCTTC	CASSLTYRGNWGYTF
TRBV6-6	TRBJ2-3	NA	NA	TGTGCCAGCAGTTACTCGGGCGGGGACCGCACAGATACGCAGTATTTT	CASSYSGGDRTDTQYF
TRBV5-1	TRBJ2-3	NA	NA	TGCGCCAGCAGCTTGTTCACAGATACGCAGTATTTT	CASSLFTDTQYF
TRBV5-4	TRBJ2-3	once	TRBD2	TGTGCCAGCAGGCCAGCGGGGGGGCTCACAGATACGCAGTATTTT	CASRPAGGLTDTQYF
TRBV5-1	TRBJ2-1	NA	NA	TGCGCCAGCAGCCCGTCGGGGGTGGGGAATGAGCAGTTCTTC	CASSPSGVGNEQFF
TRBV25-1	TRBJ2-1	NA	TRBD2	TGTGCCAGCAGTGAGGGGCCTGGGGGGGGTTGGTTCTTC	CASSEGPGGGWFF
TRBV9	TRBJ2-6	NA	NA	TGTGCCAGCAGCGCCTCAGGGGCGGGCGGGGCCAACGTCCTGACTTTC	CASSASGAGGANVLTF
TRBV7-8	TRBJ2-7	NA	NA	TGTGCCAGCAGCGGGGTTATGGCGGGGGCGAGGGGCGAGCAGTACTTC	CASSGVMAGARGEQYF
TRBV5-3	TRBJ2-5	NA	TRBD2	TGTGCCAGAAGCTTGGCAGGGACTAGCGCGCCCAGGACCCAGTACTTC	CARSLAGTSAPRTQYF
TRBV6-1	TRBJ2-7	NA	NA	TGTGCCAGCAGTCCACAGACGACAGGTATCTACGAGCAGTACTTC	CASSPQTTGIYEQYF
TRBV7-2	TRBJ2-5	once	TRBD1	TGTGCCAGCAGCTTAGTGCAGGGGGCATGGGAGACCCAGTACTTC	CASSLVQGAWETQYF
TRBV28	TRBJ2-7	NA	NA	TGTGCCTCGGCCAGTGGGGACGAGCAGTACTTC	CASASGDEQYF
TRBV4-2	TRBJ2-3	NA	TRBD2	TGTGCCAGCAGCCAAGATCAACTAGCGGGGGAGCTTGGAGATACGCAGTATTTT	CASSQDQLAGELGDTQYF
TRBV27	TRBJ2-1	NA	TRBD2	TGTGCCAGCGGTAGCGGGAGGAGGTTGAATGAGCAGTTCTTC	CASGSGRRLNEQFF
TRBV5-1	TRBJ2-3	NA	TRBD1	TGCGCCAGCAGCCCCAACCCGACAGGGGCGCAAGATACGCAGTATTTT	CASSPNPTGAQDTQYF
TRBV15	TRBJ1-2	NA	NA	TGTGCCACCAGCAGAAGGACGGGGTATGGCTACACCTTC	CATSRRTGYGYTF
TRBV7-6	TRBJ2-5	NA	TRBD1	TGTGCCAGCAGCGGACAGGGAAAAGAGACCCAGTACTTC	CASSGQGKETQYF
TRBV6-1	TRBJ2-5	NA	NA	TGTGCCAGCAGTGTGGTCGAGACCCAGTACTTC	CASSVVETQYF
TRBV19	TRBJ2-1	NA	TRBD2	TGTGCCAGTAGTATCGGAGGGAGGGCCTCCAATGAGCAGTTCTTC	CASSIGGRASNEQFF
TRBV27	TRBJ2-7	NA	TRBD1	TGTGCCAGCAGTAGGACAGGGGGCGAGCAGTACTTC	CASSRTGGEQYF
TRBV27	TRBJ2-1	NA	NA	TGTGCCAGCAGTGCGTGGGACTCCGGTCTCAATGAGCAGTTCTTC	CASSAWDSGLNEQFF
TRBV7-3	TRBJ2-1	NA	NA	TGTGCCAGCAGCCCTCTTGTTACGCGGGATCGCAATGAGCAGTTCTTC	CASSPLVTRDRNEQFF
TRBV5-1	TRBJ1-2	NA	NA	TGCGCCAGCAGCTTGGCCGGCAGCAACTATGGCTACACCTTC	CASSLAGSNYGYTF
TRBV4-1	TRBJ1-5	NA	TRBD1	TGCGCCAGCAGCCAAGGTTTGGGACAGGGCAATCAGCCCCAGCATTTT	CASSQGLGQGNQPQHF
TRBV2	TRBJ1-2	NA	NA	TGTGCCAGCAGTGCCCGGGAAACCGATGGCTACACCTTC	CASSARETDGYTF
TRBV12-5	TRBJ1-1	NA	NA	TGTGCTAGTGCCCGGTATGGAGGGGAAGCTTTCTTT	CASARYGGEAFF
TRBV6-6	TRBJ1-6	once	NA	TGTGCCAGCAGCCTGGGACCGGAACTGTCACCCCTCCACTTT	CASSLGPELSPLHF